This TCR beta chain is drawn from a study of T cell responses to AZD1222 COVID-19 vaccine. TCRdb's table, derived via immunoSEQ multiplex PCR, lists solely in-frame clones and lacks some. The data hold some 95,000 clones, with approximately 89% observed a single time. V was pared by 3 bases and J by 1 base, with 9 bases of the junction left unmatched. CDR1 SGHVS and CDR2 FQNEAQ come from the germline V gene. CDR3 length: 17 amino acids. Study outcomes and limitations: Once two AZD1222 doses were given, Spike-specific TCR breadth and depth went up. Donors were chiefly white British, with a greater number of females, and clonal diversity was perhaps underestimated.

About this clone itself: Its antigen is not identified.

The sequence was collected from an adult in good health. The sequencing here drew on peripheral blood, taken on day 0 of MenACWY control vaccination. This chain connects TRBV7-8 to TRBJ1-1; 9 bases agree with TRBD1. DNA for the CDR3: TGTGCCAGCAGCTTCGACAGTCGGACAGGGGCGAACACTGAAGCTTTCTTT. Protein: CASSFDSRTGANTEAFF.